This T cell receptor (beta chain) was documented in a study of vaccination and CD4 T cells after COVID-19. The assay that was used to sequence DNA from cultured CD4+ T cells was the Oncomine TCR Beta short-read assay. The authors extracted genomic DNA from cultured CD4+ T cells. TCRdb itself ran the PCR reads through MiXCR, one entry per CDR3 protein. This sample yields around 20,000 distinct CDR3 sequences, of which around two fifths are seen a single time; 2.5% to 3% belongs to the top ten. Indicated treatment: roughly 11-day PBMC culture with coronavirus spike peptide pools or control peptides (ViraFEST assay). The CDR3 consists of 15 residues. Between the trimmed V and J ends, which lost 4 bases and 0 bases, there was a span of 11 bases. Germline V lookup: CDR1 LNHDA, CDR2 SQIVND (reference sequence). With regard to this clonotype: What it recognizes is unknown.

Sequencing used CD4+ T cells from blood, cultured in vitro, obtained after SARS-CoV-2 vaccination. The J gene is TRBJ2-3, the V gene TRBV19; D unresolved. The receptor's source is a human donor who had recovered from COVID-19. CDR3 sequence reads: CASSTNTDSTDTQYF. In DNA form, the CDR3 reads TGTGCCAGTAGTACTAACACCGATAGCACAGATACGCAGTATTTT.